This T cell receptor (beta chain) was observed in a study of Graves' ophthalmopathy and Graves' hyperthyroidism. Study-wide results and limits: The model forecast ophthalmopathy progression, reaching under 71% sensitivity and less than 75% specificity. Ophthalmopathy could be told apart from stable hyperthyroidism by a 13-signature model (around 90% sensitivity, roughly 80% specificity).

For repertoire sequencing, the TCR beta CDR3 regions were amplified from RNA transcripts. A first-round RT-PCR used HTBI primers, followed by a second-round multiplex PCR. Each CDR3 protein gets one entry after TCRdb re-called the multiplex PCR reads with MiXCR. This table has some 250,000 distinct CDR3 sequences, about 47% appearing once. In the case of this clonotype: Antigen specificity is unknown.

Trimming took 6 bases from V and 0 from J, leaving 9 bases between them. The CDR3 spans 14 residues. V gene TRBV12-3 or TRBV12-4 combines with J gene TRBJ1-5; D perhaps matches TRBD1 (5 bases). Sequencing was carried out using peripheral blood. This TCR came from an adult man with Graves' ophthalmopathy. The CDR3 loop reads CASSLDSSNQPQHF. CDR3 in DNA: TGTGCCAGCAGCCTAGACAGTAGCAATCAGCCCCAGCATTTT.